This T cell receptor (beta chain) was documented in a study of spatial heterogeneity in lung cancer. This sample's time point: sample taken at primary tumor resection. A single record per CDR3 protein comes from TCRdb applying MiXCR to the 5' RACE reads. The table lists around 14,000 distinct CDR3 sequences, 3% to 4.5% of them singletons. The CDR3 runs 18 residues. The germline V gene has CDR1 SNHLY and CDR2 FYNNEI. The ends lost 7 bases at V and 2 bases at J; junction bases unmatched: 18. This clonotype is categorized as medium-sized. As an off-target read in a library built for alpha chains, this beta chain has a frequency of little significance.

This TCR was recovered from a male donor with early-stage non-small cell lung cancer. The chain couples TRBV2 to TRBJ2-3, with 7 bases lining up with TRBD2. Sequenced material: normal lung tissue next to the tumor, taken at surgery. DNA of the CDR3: TGTGCCAGCACCGCGCTAGCGGAAGATAGATACTACACAGATACGCAGTATTTT. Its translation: CASTALAEDRYYTDTQYF.